This TCR beta chain was sequenced in a study of T-cell reconstitution after alpha-beta-depleted transplantation in children. For TCRbeta, the library was prepared with unique molecular identifiers. In TCRdb, the PCR reads were re-called with MiXCR into one record per CDR3 protein. Of around 500,000 distinct CDR3 sequences detected, approximately 13% appear once; the ten largest clones hold about 5.4%. This clonotype was counted ten times or more. V was clipped by 7 bases and J by 0 bases, with 12 bases between them. The CDR3 length is 14 residues. The V gene's germline CDR1 is MNHEY and CDR2 SVGEGT. V gene TRBV6-2 or TRBV6-3 combines with J gene TRBJ1-1, with D uncertain. The starting material was PBMCs from the stem cell graft donor, obtained from the stem cell graft. The source is a human donor who donated a stem cell graft to a child with combined immunodeficiency. CDR3 amino acids: CASKYRTVNTEAFF. The CDR3 region has the DNA TGTGCCAGCAAATATCGGACGGTGAACACTGAAGCTTTCTTT.